This TCR beta chain was captured by sequencing in a study of T cells in Graves' hyperthyroidism and ophthalmopathy. Background on the study: Peripheral blood was secured at the point of initial diagnosis, before any treatment. General observations from the study: Separation of ophthalmopathy from stable hyperthyroidism was achieved by a 13 V-J model.

The sample holds many counts of this clonotype. Its antigen remains unidentified. TCR beta CDR3 sequences were amplified from RNA transcripts. The HTBI primer set drove a first-round RT-PCR of the TCR CDR3. TCRdb independently ran MiXCR on the multiplex PCR reads; one entry per CDR3 protein. The sample consists of 200,000 to 250,000 distinct CDR3 sequences, around 26% of them appearing once. Germline lookup yields CDR1 SQVTM and CDR2 ANQGSEA. This CDR3 has 11 residues. The V end was cut by 4 bases, the J end by 2 bases, with 5 bases between. The V gene is TRBV29-1, the J gene TRBJ2-5, with D unresolved. The sequenced sample consisted of blood. This receptor was obtained from a woman in her thirties or forties with Graves' ophthalmopathy. This CDR3 is CSVGFQETQYF. DNA of the CDR3: TGCAGCGTTGGGTTTCAAGAGACCCAGTACTTC.